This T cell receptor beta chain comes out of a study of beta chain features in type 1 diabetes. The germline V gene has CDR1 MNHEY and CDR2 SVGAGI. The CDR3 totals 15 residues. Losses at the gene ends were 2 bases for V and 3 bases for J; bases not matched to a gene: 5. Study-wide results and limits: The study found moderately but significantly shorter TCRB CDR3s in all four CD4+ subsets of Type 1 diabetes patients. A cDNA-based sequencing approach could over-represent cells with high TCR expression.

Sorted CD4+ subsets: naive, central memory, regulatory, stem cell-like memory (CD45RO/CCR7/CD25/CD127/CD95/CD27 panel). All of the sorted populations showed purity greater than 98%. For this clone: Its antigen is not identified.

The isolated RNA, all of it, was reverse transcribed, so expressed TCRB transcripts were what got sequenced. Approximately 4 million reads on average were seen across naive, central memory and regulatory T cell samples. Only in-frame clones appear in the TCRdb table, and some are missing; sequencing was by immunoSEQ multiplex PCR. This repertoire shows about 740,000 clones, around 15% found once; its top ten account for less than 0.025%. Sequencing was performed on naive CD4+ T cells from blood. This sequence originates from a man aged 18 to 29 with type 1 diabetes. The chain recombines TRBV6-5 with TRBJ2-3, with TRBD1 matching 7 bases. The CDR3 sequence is CASSYRGQPTDTQYF. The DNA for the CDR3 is TGTGCCAGCAGTTACAGGGGACAGCCAACAGATACGCAGTATTTT.